These T cell receptor beta chains were read from a single sample in a study of shared clonotypes between healthy human individuals. Produced via immunoSEQ multiplex PCR; TCRdb's table is partial and in-frame only. The sample comprises fewer than 1.6 million clones, approximately 98.5% of which are singletons, and 0.36% rests with the top ten. The sequencing input was naive CD4+ T cells sorted from blood. The origin of the receptors is a man between 25 and 39 years old in good health. The CDR3 runs from the conserved cysteine through the conserved F or W. A D gene is named only where the DNA matches it firmly. For some rows the clone size is stated as once, few or many, or as a class when expanded; others skip it.

d_gene,v_gene,abundance,j_gene,CDR3nt,CDR3aa
NA,TRBV5-4,NA,TRBJ2-7,TGTGCCAGCAGCCCCTCCACAGGGTCCCACGAGCAGTACTTC,CASSPSTGSHEQYF
TRBD2,TRBV7-7,NA,TRBJ2-3,TGTGCTAGCAGCCCGGGACTAGCGGGAGGAATGGGCACAGATACGCAGTATTTT,CASSPGLAGGMGTDTQYF
NA,TRBV11-2,NA,TRBJ2-7,TGTGCCAGCGCCTCCCAGCCCTACGAGCAGTACTTC,CASASQPYEQYF
NA,TRBV7-9,NA,TRBJ2-7,TGTGCCAGCAGCTTAACCGATTTGCAGTACTTC,CASSLTDLQYF
TRBD2,TRBV5-4,once,TRBJ2-3,TGTGCCAGCAGCTTGGGGCTAGCGGAGACAGATACGCAGTATTTT,CASSLGLAETDTQYF
TRBD2,TRBV30,once,TRBJ2-1,TGTGCCTGGAGTGTACCGTCCCCTAGACTAGCGGGAGGGCCCGGCTCCTACAATGAGCAGTTCTTC,CAWSVPSPRLAGGPGSYNEQFF
NA,TRBV5-1,NA,TRBJ2-1,TGCGCCAGCAGCCAAAATAAAGTCAGTTACAATGAGCAGTTCTTC,CASSQNKVSYNEQFF
NA,TRBV5-5,NA,TRBJ1-1,TGTGCCAGCAGCTTGGTCGGCGCGGGGCTCACTGAAGCTTTCTTT,CASSLVGAGLTEAFF
TRBD1,TRBV7-2,NA,TRBJ2-3,TGTGCCAGCAGCTCCGGACAGGTATGGGGAGATACGCAGTATTTT,CASSSGQVWGDTQYF
NA,TRBV11-1,NA,TRBJ2-1,TGTGCCAGCAGCTTAGCGGGGTTCTTCGGGAGTGGTTTATCCAATGAGCAGTTCTTC,CASSLAGFFGSGLSNEQFF
NA,TRBV20-1,once,TRBJ2-5,TGCAGTGCTATCCAGACAGGTGGAAGGTACTTC,CSAIQTGGRYF
NA,TRBV19,once,TRBJ1-4,TGTGCCAGTAGTATTCTCGGGGGGCTCCGGACTAATGAAAAACTGTTTTTT,CASSILGGLRTNEKLFF
TRBD1,TRBV27,NA,TRBJ1-5,TGTGCCAGCAGGGACAGGGGAAACAATCAGCCCCAGCATTTT,CASRDRGNNQPQHF
TRBD2,TRBV5-5,NA,TRBJ2-5,TGTGCCAGCAGCTGGGGGGGAGAGACCCAGTACTTC,CASSWGGETQYF
TRBD2,TRBV9,NA,TRBJ2-1,TGTGCCAGCAGCTTTAGCGGGGTAAACTACAATGAGCAGTTCTTC,CASSFSGVNYNEQFF
TRBD1,TRBV5-5,once,TRBJ2-7,TGTGCCAGCAGCCTGAGGACAGGGGCCTACGAGCAGTACTTC,CASSLRTGAYEQYF
NA,TRBV5-1,NA,TRBJ2-7,TGCGCCAGCAGCTTGGAGGGCTCCTACGAGCAGTACTTC,CASSLEGSYEQYF
NA,TRBV21-1,NA,TRBJ2-7,TGTGCCAGCAGCCTTCTAGCGGGAGGGAGCTCCTACGAGCAGTACTTC,CASSLLAGGSSYEQYF
NA,TRBV10-3,once,TRBJ2-1,TGTGCCATCAGTGACCAGGGGAGACAGTCCTACAATGAGCAGTTCTTC,CAISDQGRQSYNEQFF
TRBD2,TRBV28,NA,TRBJ2-2,TGTGCCAGCAGCACTAGCGGGATCCGGGACACCGGGGAGCTGTTTTTT,CASSTSGIRDTGELFF
TRBD2,TRBV6-6,NA,TRBJ2-7,TGTGCCAGCAGTCTCCTCGGACTAGCGGGAGGACCCGAGCAGTACTTC,CASSLLGLAGGPEQYF
TRBD2,TRBV6-5,NA,TRBJ2-3,TGTGCCAGCAGTACCTTAGCGGGTACGCAGTATTTT,CASSTLAGTQYF
TRBD1,TRBV18,NA,TRBJ1-2,TGTGCCAGCTCACCAGTGACAGGGAAGAACTATGGCTACACCTTC,CASSPVTGKNYGYTF
NA,TRBV5-1,NA,TRBJ2-7,TGCGCCAGCAGCTTGCCAAGCGTCTACGAGCAGTACTTC,CASSLPSVYEQYF
TRBD2,TRBV29-1,NA,TRBJ2-1,TGCAGCGTTTTCATGCTGGCGGGAGGTCTAAATGAGCAGTTCTTC,CSVFMLAGGLNEQFF
NA,TRBV6-5,NA,TRBJ2-5,TGTGCCAGCAGGGCAGGTCCGACCCAGTACTTC,CASRAGPTQYF
NA,TRBV5-4,NA,TRBJ2-7,TGTGCCAGCAGCTTGGACTTTGGACAGATTGACGAGCAGTACTTC,CASSLDFGQIDEQYF
TRBD1,TRBV5-1,NA,TRBJ1-2,TGCGCCAGCAGCCTTGGACAGGGAACCCGTCAAGGGTATGGCTACACCTTC,CASSLGQGTRQGYGYTF
NA,TRBV5-6,once,TRBJ1-5,TGTGCCAGCAGCTTGCGGTCCAGCGGGCCCCAGCATTTT,CASSLRSSGPQHF
NA,TRBV6-1,NA,TRBJ1-4,TGTGCCAGCAGTGATCGTACAGTTAATGAAAAACTGTTTTTT,CASSDRTVNEKLFF
NA,TRBV7-9,NA,TRBJ2-5,TGTGCCAGCAGCTTATCACGTAGCGGTGGGGAGACCCAGTACTTC,CASSLSRSGGETQYF
NA,TRBV7-3,NA,TRBJ2-1,TGTGCCAGCTCAGGGGCGGGACTACCATACAATGAGCAGTTCTTC,CASSGAGLPYNEQFF
TRBD2,TRBV7-9,NA,TRBJ2-5,TGTGCCAGCAGCTCCCCAACTAGCGGGCGACGGAGAGAGACCCAGTACTTC,CASSSPTSGRRRETQYF
TRBD1,TRBV7-2,NA,TRBJ2-7,TGTGCCAGCAGCTTAGCGCGGCAGGGGGCGAACGCCTACGAGCAGTACTTC,CASSLARQGANAYEQYF
TRBD1,TRBV6-6,NA,TRBJ2-1,TGTGCCAGCAGTCCGCGGGACAGGGGCGAGCAGTTCTTC,CASSPRDRGEQFF
NA,TRBV7-9,NA,TRBJ2-3,TGTGCCAGCCTGTGGGGGCGTGCGGTCACAGATACGCAGTATTTT,CASLWGRAVTDTQYF
NA,TRBV2,NA,TRBJ1-1,TGTGCCAGCAGAGCAGACAGGCTTGAAGCTTTCTTT,CASRADRLEAFF
NA,TRBV7-6,NA,TRBJ2-3,TGTGCCAGCAGCTTATGGGCCAGGGGCACAGATACGCAGTATTTT,CASSLWARGTDTQYF
TRBD1,TRBV18,NA,TRBJ1-5,TGTGCCAGCTCACCTGGGACAGGCTTCCAGCCCCAGCATTTT,CASSPGTGFQPQHF
NA,TRBV29-1,NA,TRBJ2-7,TGCAGCTACAGGGGGGGCTACGAGCAGTACTTC,CSYRGGYEQYF
NA,TRBV18,NA,TRBJ2-1,TGTGCCAGCTCACCCGGCAGAGGGACACCTTACAATGAGCAGTTCTTC,CASSPGRGTPYNEQFF
TRBD2,TRBV7-9,NA,TRBJ2-2,TGTGCCAGCAGCTTAGGGACTAGCGGGAGATTGGACGGGGAGCTGTTTTTT,CASSLGTSGRLDGELFF
NA,TRBV19,NA,TRBJ1-5,TGTGCCAGTAGTAGAGGACAATATAATCAGCCCCAGCATTTT,CASSRGQYNQPQHF
NA,TRBV11-3,NA,TRBJ2-1,TGTGCCAGCAGCTTAGATCTTGGGGACACTCAGTTCTTC,CASSLDLGDTQFF
NA,TRBV28,NA,TRBJ2-1,TGTGCCAGCAGTCGACCCGGGACGGAAAATGAGCAGTTCTTC,CASSRPGTENEQFF
NA,TRBV19,NA,TRBJ2-7,TGTGCCAGTAGTATAGTTGCCGACTACGAGCAGTACTTC,CASSIVADYEQYF
NA,TRBV4-3,NA,TRBJ2-3,TGCGCCAGCAGCCAAGAGTTGCGGAGCACGCAGTATTTT,CASSQELRSTQYF
TRBD2,TRBV7-9,NA,TRBJ2-1,TGTGCCAGCAGCTTAGTGGGCGGGAGCAATGAGCAGTTCTTC,CASSLVGGSNEQFF
NA,TRBV11-2,NA,TRBJ2-7,TGTGCCAGCAGCTCCGAGGGGTTGAGCTACGAGCAGTACTTC,CASSSEGLSYEQYF
TRBD1,TRBV5-1,NA,TRBJ1-1,TGCGCCAGCAGCTTGGGGGACAGGATTTTGAACACTGAAGCTTTCTTT,CASSLGDRILNTEAFF
TRBD1,TRBV27,once,TRBJ2-7,TGTGCCAGCAGTTTATACCCGACAGGGTCCTACGAGCAGTACTTC,CASSLYPTGSYEQYF
NA,TRBV21-1,NA,TRBJ2-7,TGTGCCAGCAGCAACCCGGCCAGTCCGGGACTAGCGGGAGCGCCGCCTTCCTACGAGCAGTACTTC,CASSNPASPGLAGAPPSYEQYF
NA,TRBV28,NA,TRBJ2-1,TGTGCCAGCATCTGGATGGGAAGCTCCTACAATGAGCAGTTCTTC,CASIWMGSSYNEQFF
NA,TRBV5-1,NA,TRBJ2-7,TGCGCCAGCAGGCCTAGGGGGTATGAGGTGGAGCAGTACTTC,CASRPRGYEVEQYF
TRBD1,TRBV5-5,NA,TRBJ2-1,TGTGCCAGCAGCTTGACAGGGGAGAATGAGCAGTTCTTC,CASSLTGENEQFF
NA,TRBV7-2,NA,TRBJ1-2,TGTGCCAGCAGCTTACAACAGGCTAACTATGGCTACATCTTC,CASSLQQANYGYIF
TRBD2,TRBV28,NA,TRBJ2-7,TGTGCCAGCAGTTCCGGGACTAGCGGGGCCTACGAGCAGTACTTC,CASSSGTSGAYEQYF